Following are 32 T cell receptor beta chains from one sample sequenced in a study of neurological immune-mediated disorders. Each CDR3 protein gets one entry after TCRdb re-called the 5' RACE reads with MiXCR. The repertoire includes tens of thousands of distinct CDR3 sequences, 3.5% to 5.5% of them detected once, and 6.9% sits in the top ten. The source material was PBMCs. The receptors originated from a man under 40 with multiple sclerosis.

This clonotype was found many times. V gene TRBV12-3 or TRBV12-4 combines with J gene TRBJ2-1, with a tentative D call TRBD2 (5 bases). V gave up 5 bases and J gave up 2 bases, with 10 bases separating them. The CDR3 loop spans 14 amino acids. CDR3 in amino acids: CASSPPGTYNEQFF. CDR3 coding DNA: TGTGCCAGCAGTCCCCCGGGGACCTACAATGAGCAGTTCTTC.

This rearrangement joins TRBV19 to TRBJ1-5; no definite D call. This CDR3 has 13 amino acids. V dropped 2 bases and J dropped 9 bases, with 11 bases sitting between them. Per the germline V gene, CDR1 is LNHDA and CDR2 is SQIVND (reference sequence). The DNA for the CDR3 is TGTGCCAGTAGTATAAATACGCCTTGGCCCCAGCATTTT. Translation gives CASSINTPWPQHF.

The CDR3 bases are TGTGCCAGCAGCTTACAACAGGGGTCCACTGAAGCTTTCTTT. Its translation is CASSLQQGSTEAFF. The chain carries TRBV12-3 or TRBV12-4 and TRBJ1-1; 7 bases line up with TRBD1. This CDR3 spans 14 amino acids. J gave up 4 bases and V 6 bases, and 8 bases lay outside the gene matches.

This clonotype was found a few times. This chain joins TRBV20-1 and TRBJ1-4, with D possibly matching TRBD1 (6 bases). The length of the CDR3 is 13 residues. Germline CDR1 reads DFQATT; CDR2 reads SNEGSKA (reference sequence). Trimming left V 5 bases short and J 6 bases short, with 13 bases between. DNA for the CDR3: TGCAGTGCTCCTGGGACATGGGATGAAAAACTGTTTTTT. It yields the protein CSAPGTWDEKLFF.

By sample share, this clonotype is medium-sized. The chain has TRBV14 and TRBJ1-2; no firm D call. V was shortened by 3 bases and J by 5 bases, with 7 bases between the two germline ends. The CDR3 has 12 residues. CDR1 SGHDN and CDR2 FVKESK come from the germline V gene. CDR3 sequence (DNA): TGTGCCAGCAGCCAGAGAACGTATGGCTACACCTTC. Protein sequence: CASSQRTYGYTF. The entire variable domain, with the rest obtained from reference TRBV14 and TRBJ1-2, is as follows: EAGVTQFPSHSVIEKGQTVTLRCDPISGHDNLYWYRRVMGKEIKFLLHFVKESKQDESGMPNNRFLAERTGGTYSTLKVQPAELEDSGVYFCASSQRTYGYTFGSGTRLTVV.

The chain has TRBV5-1 and TRBJ2-7; 8 bases are a match to TRBD1. This CDR3 has 14 amino acids. CDR1 and CDR2 from the germline V gene are SGHRS and YFSETQ. Trimming removed 2 bases from V and 5 bases from J; junction bases left unmatched: 6. CDR3: CASSLAGQGNEQYF. The DNA for the CDR3 is TGCGCCAGCAGCTTAGCCGGACAGGGAAACGAGCAGTACTTC.

On this clonotype itself: Possible read error: a much larger clone is one base away. The chain uses TRBV15 and TRBJ2-1; D might be TRBD2 (5 bases). Germline loops: CDR1 LNHNV, CDR2 YYDKDF (reference sequence). Trimming took off 8 bases at V and 3 bases at J, with 14 bases between the two ends. This CDR3 region has 14 residues. The CDR3 loop is CATCIRGVYNEQFF. The CDR3 DNA reads TGTGCCACCTGCATACGGGGAGTCTACAATGAGCAGTTCTTC.

This clonotype has a count of ten or more. V gene TRBV20-1 combines with J gene TRBJ1-2; maybe TRBD1 (5 bases). This CDR3 has 11 residues. V was trimmed by 3 bases and J by 8 bases, leaving 10 bases between them. Germline loops: CDR1 DFQATT, CDR2 SNEGSKA (reference sequence). CDR3 region: CSARGPLGYTF. The CDR3 DNA reads as TGCAGTGCTAGGGGGCCTTTGGGCTACACCTTC.

This clonotype was counted at least ten times. The chain joins TRBV5-1 to TRBJ1-2; the match to TRBD1 covers 9 bases. This CDR3 contains 17 residues. Germline V CDR1 and CDR2: SGHRS, YFSETQ. J lost 0 bases, V lost 4 bases, and 10 bases had no gene match. CDR3 in amino acids: CASSASQGAWANYGYTF. Written as DNA, the CDR3 is TGCGCCAGCAGCGCCTCACAGGGGGCGTGGGCTAACTATGGCTACACCTTC.

The table lists this clonotype with many counts. The chain combines TRBV20-1 with TRBJ2-4; D ambiguous. CDR3 length equals 13 residues. Germline assignment: CDR1 DFQATT and CDR2 SNEGSKA (reference sequence). V gave up 6 bases and J gave up 0 bases, with 9 bases separating them. CDR3 in DNA: TGCAGTGCGTATGGGATAGCCAAAAACATTCAGTACTTC. It specifies CSAYGIAKNIQYF.

The chain recombines TRBV6-5 with TRBJ1-2, with 8 nucleotides matching TRBD1. This CDR3 contains 13 residues. V shed 5 bases, J shed 4 bases, and the junction held 3 bases outside the gene matches. Germline V gene data show CDR1 as MNHEY and CDR2 as SVGAGI. CDR3 protein: CASSRTGSYGYTF. DNA of the CDR3: TGTGCCAGCAGTCGGACAGGGTCCTATGGCTACACCTTC.

V and J are TRBV7-8 and TRBJ2-1, with TRBD1 matching over 9 bases. The CDR3 is 16 amino acids. Germline CDR1 is SGHVS and CDR2 is FQNEAQ. Losses at the gene ends were 4 bases for V and 3 bases for J; bases not matched to a gene: 7. The CDR3 loop is CASSSRRDRDYNEQFF. The CDR3 coding sequence is TGTGCCAGCAGCTCAAGGAGGGACAGGGACTACAATGAGCAGTTCTTC.

This clonotype was recorded at least ten times. This chain joins TRBV4-1 and TRBJ2-5, with 10 bases fitting TRBD2. The CDR3 consists of 17 residues. V was pared by 4 bases and J by 5 bases, with 13 bases of the junction left unmatched. Germline V gives CDR1 MGHRA, CDR2 YSYEKL. CDR3 residues: CASSRLPPGLAEETQYF. The CDR3 DNA follows: TGCGCCAGCAGCCGCCTCCCCCCCGGACTAGCGGAGGAGACCCAGTACTTC.

This clonotype was counted at least ten times. V is TRBV6-5 and J is TRBJ1-1; no firm D call. The germline gives CDR1 MNHEY, CDR2 SVGAGI. This CDR3 spans 13 amino acids. Trimming removed 3 bases at V and 9 bases at J, with 14 bases between. CDR3 coding DNA: TGTGCCAGCAGTTATACCGGGGAGGGCAAAGCTTTCTTT. Translated: CASSYTGEGKAFF.

This clonotype was detected many times. At one boundary the junction diverges from the germline segment, which might be a read error. The J gene is TRBJ1-2, the V gene TRBV14; D not resolved. Looked up from germline, CDR1 is SGHDN and CDR2 is FVKESK. The CDR3 contains 11 residues. CDR3 sequence: CASSQPERPVF. In DNA, the CDR3 is TGTGCCAGCAGCCAACCCGAAAGACCCGTCTTC. Together with reference TRBV14 and TRBJ1-2, the CDR3 gives the full variable domain: EAGVTQFPSHSVIEKGQTVTLRCDPISGHDNLYWYRRVMGKEIKFLLHFVKESKQDESGMPNNRFLAERTGGTYSTLKVQPAELEDSGVYFCASSQPERPVFGSGTRLTVV.

This clonotype occurred many times. The chain combines TRBV5-1 with TRBJ1-1; D is ambiguous. From germline, CDR1 is SGHRS and CDR2 YFSETQ. V was cut by 0 bases and J by 7 bases, with 7 bases left in between. CDR3 size: 12 residues. CDR3 amino acids: CASSLGASEAFF. In DNA form, the CDR3 reads TGCGCCAGCAGCTTGGGAGCCAGTGAAGCTTTCTTT.

This clonotype was detected a few times. The V call is TRBV4-1, the J call TRBJ1-5; TRBD1 might be the D (5 bases). The V and J ends lost 5 bases and 1 base respectively, with 12 bases between them. Germline CDR1 and CDR2: MGHRA and YSYEKL. The CDR3 sequence is 15 residues long. CDR3 DNA: TGCGCCAGCAGCTACGATCGGGGGAGCAATCAGCCCCAGCATTTT. This gives the protein CASSYDRGSNQPQHF.

In this sample, this clonotype turned up many times. V gene TRBV12-5 combines with J gene TRBJ1-2, with D maybe TRBD1 (5 bases). This CDR3 contains 15 residues. The germline CDR1 and CDR2 sequences are LGHNT and FRNRAP. Trimming pared 7 bases from V and 4 bases from J, leaving 19 bases between. The CDR3 DNA sequence: TGTGCTAGTGCCGGAGATGGAGGGGAAGCCTATGGCTACACCTTC. This codes for CASAGDGGEAYGYTF.

The table lists this clonotype with a count of one. At one end the junction does not follow the germline gene, possibly because of a read error. The chain is built from TRBV12-3 or TRBV12-4 and TRBJ1-5; perhaps TRBD1 as D (5 bases). This CDR3 is built from 15 residues. In nucleotides, the CDR3 is TGTGCCAGCAGCCCCGGGGCTGGCGGAGCTCAGACCCAGAATTTT. Amino acids: CASSPGAGGAQTQNF.

This clonotype was counted ten times or more. DNA of the CDR3: TGCAGTGCTAGTGGTAGCGGGATGTTAAGTACAGATACGCAGTATTTT. Its translation: CSASGSGMLSTDTQYF. The genes are TRBV20-1 and TRBJ2-3; 8 bases map to TRBD2. The CDR3 totals 16 residues. Per the germline V gene, CDR1 is DFQATT and CDR2 is SNEGSKA (reference sequence). The trim removed 3 bases at V and 3 bases at J, leaving 11 bases unmatched.

This clonotype was seen many times. V and J are TRBV7-9 and TRBJ1-4; D may be TRBD1 (6 bases). There are 18 residues in the CDR3. The V gene's germline CDR1 is SEHNR and CDR2 FQNEAQ (reference sequence). The V gene lost 4 bases and the J gene lost 0 bases, with 18 bases spanning the gap. CDR3 DNA sequence: TGTGCCAGCAGCTCGAGACAGGTGGCCAGTGCAACTAATGAAAAACTGTTTTTT. Amino acid sequence: CASSSRQVASATNEKLFF.

The gene calls are TRBV29-1 and TRBJ2-3; TRBD1 might be the D (6 bases). V shed 0 bases and J shed 3 bases, with 16 bases lying between them. Germline V CDR1 and CDR2: SQVTM, ANQGSEA. CDR3 length equals 16 residues. In nucleotides, the CDR3 is TGCAGCGTTGAAGACTCAGAGGGGGTTAGGACAGATACGCAGTATTTT. As protein: CSVEDSEGVRTDTQYF.

This chain uses TRBV20-1 with TRBJ1-1, with TRBD1 matching 8 bases. Germline CDR1 DFQATT, CDR2 SNEGSKA (reference sequence). This CDR3 contains 14 residues. J lost 2 bases, V lost 6 bases, and 8 bases had no gene match. CDR3 in amino acids: CSAPRDRSNTEAFF. CDR3 coding DNA: TGCAGTGCCCCGCGGGACAGGAGTAACACTGAAGCTTTCTTT.

This clonotype has ten or more counts. V usage is TRBV5-6 and J usage is TRBJ2-5, with D possibly matching TRBD2 (6 bases). The V end lost 4 bases, the J end lost 9 bases, and 22 bases lay between the germline ends. Germline V lookup: CDR1 SGHDT, CDR2 YYEEEE. The CDR3 sequence is 15 residues long. CDR3 nucleotide sequence: TGTGCCAGCAGCCCAGCCGCAGCGGCCCCGGGGGCCCAGTACTTC. This codes for CASSPAAAAPGAQYF. Supplemented by reference TRBV5-6 and TRBJ2-5, the full variable domain reads DAGVTQSPTHLIKTRGQQVTLRCSPKSGHDTVSWYQQALGQGPQFIFQYYEEEERQRGNFPDRFSGHQFPNYSSELNVNALLLGDSALYLCASSPAAAAPGAQYFGPGTRLLVL.

This clonotype showed up many times. CDR3 coding DNA: TGCGCCAGCAAAGAGACCAGGGACACCGGGGAGCTGTTTTTT. This translates into CASKETRDTGELFF. The J gene is TRBJ2-2, the V gene TRBV10-1, with D possibly being TRBD1 (5 bases). The V gene's germline CDR1 is WNHNN and CDR2 SYGVQD (reference sequence). The CDR3 runs to 14 residues. V lost 7 bases and J lost 3, with 12 bases in between.

This clonotype was detected many times. The chain links TRBV12-2 to TRBJ2-1; the table names TRBD1, a call not compared with the DNA. TRBV12-2 is reported as a pseudogene. This CDR3 has 16 amino acids. As DNA, the CDR3 is TGTGCAAGTCGCTTCCGGGTTTGGGATCCTTACAATGAGCAGTTCTTC. As protein: CASRFRVWDPYNEQFF.

This clonotype was found many times. V is TRBV5-1 and J is TRBJ2-1; perhaps TRBD2 as D (7 bases). The CDR3 is made up of 14 amino acids. V was pared by 5 bases and J by 8 bases, with 17 bases between. Germline lookup yields CDR1 SGHRS and CDR2 YFSETQ. CDR3 sequence reads: CASSRGGGLDEQFF. The CDR3 bases are TGCGCCAGCAGTCGCGGCGGGGGCCTGGATGAGCAGTTCTTC.

J is TRBJ2-5 and V is TRBV14, with D unclear. CDR1 and CDR2 (germline): SGHDN, FVKESK. There are 12 residues in the CDR3. The V end lost 4 bases, the J end lost 7 bases, and 10 bases lay between the germline ends. For the CDR3, the DNA is TGTGCCAGCAGCCCCCTCGGTCTGACCCAGTACTTC. As protein: CASSPLGLTQYF.

There are many counts of this clonotype. V is TRBV3-1 and J is TRBJ2-1; D remains ambiguous. Between the trimmed V and J ends, which lost 2 bases and 3 bases, there was a span of 2 bases. CDR3 length: 12 residues. CDR1 and CDR2 (germline): LGHDT, YNNKEL (reference sequence). DNA for the CDR3: TGTGCCAGCAGCCAATACTACAATGAGCAGTTCTTC. Translation gives CASSQYYNEQFF.

This clonotype was seen at least ten times. The junction differs from germline at one of its ends, possibly a read error. CDR3 in amino acids: CASSLTASASPLNF. The CDR3 DNA follows: TGTGCCAGCAGCTTGACAGCGTCGGCTTCACCCCTCAACTTT. V and J are TRBV7-6 and TRBJ1-6, with D possibly TRBD1 on 5 matching bases. The CDR3 length is 14 residues. Germline V gene sequence: CDR1 SGHVS, CDR2 FNYEAQ.

This clonotype has a handful of counts. The chain links TRBV9 to TRBJ2-3; D is perhaps TRBD2 (6 bases). Per germline, CDR1 SGDLS and CDR2 YYNGEE. Trimming stripped 0 bases from V and 4 bases from J, with 15 bases between. This CDR3 has 16 amino acids. CDR3 region: CASSVGGGGVADTQYF. The CDR3 DNA sequence: TGTGCCAGCAGCGTAGGTGGTGGCGGGGTGGCAGATACGCAGTATTTT.

This clonotype occurred many times. This chain uses TRBV11-2 with TRBJ2-2; 7 bases align to TRBD1. The J segment lost 7 bases and the V segment lost 1 base, leaving 6 bases of the junction unmatched. Looked up from germline, CDR1 is SGHAT and CDR2 is FQNNGV. The CDR3 is 15 amino acids. CDR3 in amino acids: CASSLGMTGSGELFF. The CDR3 bases are TGTGCCAGCAGCTTAGGGATGACAGGGAGCGGGGAGCTGTTTTTT.